The next 8 T cell receptor beta chains were all read from a single sample in a study of cytomegalovirus exposure and HLA in healthy donors (dated by TCRdb to 2016 to 2017). Preparation of the library involved the immunoSEQ multiplex PCR assay. For the multiplex PCR, a mixture combining 60 forward primers for TCR Vbeta segments and 13 reverse primers for TCR Jbeta segments was used. The immuneACCESS repertoire file appears here via TCRdb, limited to in-frame rearrangements. These files lack a portion of the clones; in checked studies, under half of the deficit traces to unresolved V genes, and the cause of the others is not known. A total of 250,000 to 350,000 clones appear in this sample, more than 80% of them only once. Of the sample, roughly 4% is held by the ten largest clones. What was sequenced was PBMCs. The receptors come from a middle-aged man in good health and CMV-seropositive.

The chain is built from TRBV7-9 and TRBJ2-2; maybe TRBD1 (6 bases). Germline CDR1 and CDR2: SEHNR and FQNEAQ (reference sequence). Between the trimmed V and J ends, which lost 5 bases and 4 bases, there was a span of 11 bases. There are 14 residues in the CDR3. CDR3 nucleotide sequence: TGTGCCAGCAGCAGACAGGTTGGCACCGGGGAGCTGTTTTTT. It translates to CASSRQVGTGELFF.

This sequence joins TRBV9 and TRBJ2-3; 9 positions agree with TRBD1. The length of the CDR3 is 15 residues. Germline CDR1 SGDLS, CDR2 YYNGEE. Trimming took 2 bases from V and 3 from J; bases not matched to a gene: 4. CDR3 region: CASSVWDRVTDTQYF. The CDR3 DNA reads TGTGCCAGCAGCGTTTGGGACAGGGTGACAGATACGCAGTATTTT.

The V call is TRBV6-1, the J call TRBJ1-1, with 7 bases aligning to TRBD1. V lost 5 bases and J lost 2; bases outside the gene matches: 8. Germline V lookup: CDR1 MNHNS, CDR2 SASEGT. This CDR3 comprises 15 residues. The DNA for the CDR3 is TGTGCCAGCAGTCCCTGGACAGGAGCTAACACTGAAGCTTTCTTT. Translated, it gives CASSPWTGANTEAFF.

The chain combines TRBV5-6 with TRBJ2-7, with TRBD1 matching over 9 bases. The length of the CDR3 is 15 residues. Germline loops: CDR1 SGHDT, CDR2 YYEEEE. The V gene end was trimmed by 4 bases and the J gene end by 3 bases; junction bases not matched to a gene: 8. The CDR3 nucleotides are TGTGCCAGCAGCCTCCCGGGACAGGGAGACTACGAGCAGTACTTC. As protein: CASSLPGQGDYEQYF. Together with reference TRBV5-6 and TRBJ2-7, the CDR3 gives the full variable domain: DAGVTQSPTHLIKTRGQQVTLRCSPKSGHDTVSWYQQALGQGPQFIFQYYEEEERQRGNFPDRFSGHQFPNYSSELNVNALLLGDSALYLCASSLPGQGDYEQYFGPGTRLTVT.

This chain links TRBV29-1 with TRBJ1-2, with TRBD1 matching over 7 bases. Germline V gene lookup returns CDR1 SQVTM and CDR2 ANQGSEA. The CDR3 runs 12 residues. After removal of 4 bases from V and 2 bases from J, the junction contained 1 base not matched to a gene. This CDR3 is CSVGGQNYGYTF. DNA for the CDR3: TGCAGCGTTGGGGGACAGAACTATGGCTACACCTTC.

The gene calls are TRBV7-9 and TRBJ1-4; 9 bases are shared with TRBD1. The V and J ends lost 5 bases and 6 bases, in that order; junction bases with no gene match: 4. The CDR3 contains 14 residues. Germline V gives CDR1 SEHNR, CDR2 FQNEAQ (reference sequence). The CDR3 sequence: CASSQGQGDEKLFF. The CDR3 bases are TGTGCCAGCAGCCAGGGACAGGGAGATGAAAAACTGTTTTTT.

This chain connects TRBV5-1 to TRBJ2-1; D uncertain. The V end lost 3 bases, the J end lost 3 bases, and 4 bases lay between the germline ends. The CDR3 totals 12 residues. Germline CDR1 SGHRS, CDR2 YFSETQ. CDR3 residues: CASSSLYNEQFF. The CDR3 DNA reads as TGCGCCAGCAGCTCCCTCTACAATGAGCAGTTCTTC.

V usage is TRBV7-8 and J usage is TRBJ2-7; 9 nucleotides agree with TRBD2. The length of the CDR3 is 15 residues. The V gene end was trimmed by 5 bases and the J gene end by 0 bases; junction bases not matched to a gene: 5. The V gene's germline CDR1 is SGHVS and CDR2 FQNEAQ. CDR3: CASSPSGVSSYEQYF. The CDR3, as DNA: TGTGCCAGCAGCCCTAGCGGGGTAAGCTCCTACGAGCAGTACTTC.